The rows below give T cell receptor beta chains drawn from one sample of a study of blood T cell repertoires in COVID-19. Profiled with immunoSEQ multiplex PCR; TCRdb holds only in-frame clones, not every one. The sample has some 200,000 clones, roughly 79% seen once. The sequenced material came from peripheral blood. The source of these receptors is a woman between 65 and 79 years old with acute or convalescent COVID-19. Both conserved end residues are part of each CDR3. A D gene is named only where the DNA matches it firmly. The size entry is marked missing in some rows and otherwise reads once, few, many or a size class.

clone size,J gene,V gene,D gene,CDR3 DNA,CDR3 protein
.,TRBJ2-1,TRBV11-3,TRBD2,TGTGCCAGCAGCCATCCTAGCGGGAGTTTCAATGAGCAGTTCTTC,CASSHPSGSFNEQFF
.,TRBJ2-7,TRBV2,TRBD2,TGTGCCAGCAGTGACCCGGGAAGCGGGACTACCTACGAGCAGTACTTC,CASSDPGSGTTYEQYF
.,TRBJ1-4,TRBV7-9,.,TGTGCCAGCAGCGCAGGTCAAGGGGTTTCGGAAAAACTGTTTTTT,CASSAGQGVSEKLFF
.,TRBJ2-1,TRBV7-8,.,TGTGCCAGCAGCTCAGTAGAGGGCTCCTACAATGAGCAGTTCTTC,CASSSVEGSYNEQFF
.,TRBJ2-7,TRBV4-2,TRBD2,TGTGCCAGCAGCCACGCACTAGCGGGAGAGGGATACGAGCAGTACTTC,CASSHALAGEGYEQYF
.,TRBJ2-5,TRBV19,.,TGTGCCAGTAGTATGGGCCAGGGGGGTAAGACCCAGTACTTC,CASSMGQGGKTQYF
once,TRBJ2-2,TRBV30,.,TGTGCCTGGGTCTTTGGGACTTCGACCGGGGAGCTGTTTTTT,CAWVFGTSTGELFF
.,TRBJ2-1,TRBV4-2,TRBD1,TGTGCCAGCAGCCAAGATCAGGGGGAGCCTAGCTCGGGCTACAATGAGCAGTTCTTC,CASSQDQGEPSSGYNEQFF
.,TRBJ1-4,TRBV3-1/TRBV3-2,.,TGTGCCAGCAGTACAGGGAATGAAAAACTGTTTTTT,CASSTGNEKLFF
.,TRBJ1-3,TRBV6-1,TRBD1,TGTGCCAGCAGTGAAGCCAGGGACAGGGGAAACACCATATATTTT,CASSEARDRGNTIYF
.,TRBJ1-3,TRBV4-1,.,TGCGCCAGCAAGACTACCAGGGGCTCTGGAAACACCATATATTTT,CASKTTRGSGNTIYF
many,TRBJ1-5,TRBV18,.,TGTGCCAGCTCACCCTCAAACGAAGCTCAGCCCCAGCATTTT,CASSPSNEAQPQHF
.,TRBJ2-7,TRBV15,TRBD1,TGTGCCACCAGCAGCCGGGACAGAGCCTCCTACGAGCAGTACTTC,CATSSRDRASYEQYF
.,TRBJ2-3,TRBV24-1,TRBD2,TGTGCCACCAGTGATTTTAACGACGCGGGAGGGGGCACAGATACGCAGTATTTT,CATSDFNDAGGGTDTQYF
.,TRBJ1-4,TRBV10-2,TRBD1,TGCGCCAGCAGCGAACAGGGGAGGATGAGTGAAAAACTGTTTTTT,CASSEQGRMSEKLFF
.,TRBJ1-3,TRBV3-1/TRBV3-2,TRBD1,TGTGCCAGCAGCCAGACAGGGGGATCTGGAAACACCATATATTTT,CASSQTGGSGNTIYF
once,TRBJ1-2,TRBV11-3,.,TGTGCCAGCAGCTCCTCAGGTGGTTATGGCTACACCTTC,CASSSSGGYGYTF
.,TRBJ2-7,TRBV9,TRBD1,TGTGCCAGCAGCGTAGGTGAAACAGGGGGCGTGAACGAGCAGTACTTC,CASSVGETGGVNEQYF
once,TRBJ2-7,TRBV5-5,.,TGTGCCAGCAGCTTGGGGACAGTCTACGAGCAGTACTTC,CASSLGTVYEQYF
once,TRBJ2-3,TRBV18,TRBD2,TGTGCCAGCTCACCAAACCCAGCGGGGAGCACAGATACGCAGTATTTT,CASSPNPAGSTDTQYF
.,TRBJ1-2,TRBV3-1/TRBV3-2,.,TGTGCCAGCAGCATCGGGGTATCGTCTTGGGGCTACACCTTC,CASSIGVSSWGYTF
.,TRBJ2-7,TRBV6-5,TRBD1,TGTGCCAGCAGTCGGGCACCGGGACAGGGGTACGAGCAGTACTTC,CASSRAPGQGYEQYF
few,TRBJ1-4,TRBV6-5,TRBD1,TGTGCCAGTCGTGGGGACAGACATGAAAAACTGTTTTTT,CASRGDRHEKLFF
.,TRBJ2-3,TRBV7-9,TRBD1,TGTGCCAGCAGCTTGGACAGGGTGGCAGATACGCAGTATTTT,CASSLDRVADTQYF
.,TRBJ2-3,TRBV28,.,TGTGCCAGCAGTTTACCGGGAACTAGCACAGATACGCAGTATTTT,CASSLPGTSTDTQYF
few,TRBJ2-7,TRBV19,TRBD2,TGTGCCAGTAACGGACTAGCTGGCGCCTACGAGCAGTACTTC,CASNGLAGAYEQYF
.,TRBJ2-7,TRBV7-8,.,TGTGCCAGCACCCGACTGACCGCGGGTGTAGCCTACGAGCAGTACTTC,CASTRLTAGVAYEQYF
few,TRBJ2-5,TRBV15,.,TGTGCCACCAGCAGAGAATCCGGGGTAGAGACCCAGTACTTC,CATSRESGVETQYF
few,TRBJ2-2,TRBV3-1/TRBV3-2,.,TGTGCCAGCAGCCAAGATCTCGCCAGGGCTGACACCGGGGAGCTGTTTTTT,CASSQDLARADTGELFF
.,TRBJ2-3,TRBV5-5,.,TGTGCCAGCAGCTTAGGATTCGGGGGTCGGGTAACGCAGTATTTT,CASSLGFGGRVTQYF
.,TRBJ2-6,TRBV19,.,TGTGCCAGTAGACCCGGAGGGGCATCTGGGGCCAACGTCCTGACTTTC,CASRPGGASGANVLTF
.,TRBJ2-7,TRBV3-1/TRBV3-2,TRBD2,TGTGCCAGCAGCCTTACTAGCGGTTCCTACGAGCAGTACTTC,CASSLTSGSYEQYF
.,TRBJ2-6,TRBV7-8,.,TGTGCCAGCAGCATCGACAGAGGCCTCTTTGACGTCCTGACTTTC,CASSIDRGLFDVLTF
.,TRBJ1-5,TRBV15,TRBD1,TGTGCCACCAGCAGCCTGACAGGGTTGGCTCAGCCCCAGCATTTT,CATSSLTGLAQPQHF
.,TRBJ2-7,TRBV20-1,.,TGCAGTGCTAGTCAAGGTGCGGTGGACGAGCAGTACTTC,CSASQGAVDEQYF
few,TRBJ2-7,TRBV3-1/TRBV3-2,.,TGTGCCAGCAGCCAACGCAGCGGCCGCTACGAGCAGTACTTC,CASSQRSGRYEQYF
.,TRBJ2-7,TRBV2,TRBD2,TGTGCCAGCAGTGCAGCGGGAGTGAGCTACGAGCAGTACTTC,CASSAAGVSYEQYF
.,TRBJ2-7,TRBV30,.,TGTGCCTGGAGTGCAGGGTCCGAGCAGTACTTC,CAWSAGSEQYF
.,TRBJ2-1,TRBV3-1/TRBV3-2,TRBD1,TGTGCCAGCAGCCAAGAACGGGGACAGGGTGGCAATGAGCAGTTCTTC,CASSQERGQGGNEQFF
.,TRBJ2-7,TRBV29-1,.,TGCAGCGTGGCCGGGACTCGATACTACGAGCAGTACTTC,CSVAGTRYYEQYF
.,TRBJ2-3,TRBV21-1,.,TGTGCCAGCAGCCCGCCGGGACAGAACATTACTAGCACAGATACGCAGTATTTT,CASSPPGQNITSTDTQYF
.,TRBJ1-2,TRBV4-1,TRBD1,TGCGCCAGCAGCCAAGACCCCGGGACAGGGCTTGGCTACACCTTC,CASSQDPGTGLGYTF